The rows below give T cell receptor beta chains drawn from one sample of a study of blood T cell repertoires in COVID-19. The data were produced by immunoSEQ multiplex PCR, yet TCRdb's version contains in-frame clones alone and is incomplete. The sample records around 100,000 clones, almost 85% being singletons. The specimen was peripheral blood. These receptors all stem from a man in his forties with active or convalescent COVID-19. Both conserved end residues are part of each CDR3. The D gene is left open where the match is weak. A row's size may be missing; if present it is once, few, many or a size class.

D,size,J,V,CDR3,DNA
TRBD1,.,TRBJ1-5,TRBV27,CASSLSRTGDQPQHF,TGTGCCAGCAGTTTAAGTCGGACAGGGGATCAGCCCCAGCATTTT
.,.,TRBJ1-3,TRBV2,CASSPARPGNTIYF,TGTGCCAGCAGCCCCGCTAGGCCGGGAAACACCATATATTTT
.,.,TRBJ1-4,TRBV6-5,CARGWGRAPNEKLFF,TGTGCCAGGGGGTGGGGCAGGGCTCCTAATGAAAAACTGTTTTTT
.,.,TRBJ1-4,TRBV2,CASIPGGTSIPSEKLFF,TGTGCCAGCATACCGGGGGGGACAAGTATCCCGAGCGAAAAACTGTTTTTT
.,.,TRBJ2-7,TRBV6-6,CASSYGRIYEQYF,TGTGCCAGCAGTTACGGCAGGATCTACGAGCAGTACTTC
TRBD1,.,TRBJ1-6,TRBV10-3,CAISGGQEGSAPLHF,TGTGCCATCAGTGGTGGACAGGAGGGTTCGGCACCCCTCCACTTT
TRBD1,few,TRBJ2-2,TRBV25-1,CASSGTGDTGELFF,TGTGCCAGCAGTGGGACAGGGGACACCGGGGAGCTGTTTTTT
.,.,TRBJ1-3,TRBV12-3/TRBV12-4,CASSFHSGNTIYF,TGTGCCAGCAGTTTCCACTCTGGAAACACCATATATTTT
.,.,TRBJ2-2,TRBV7-2,CASSVGTGTNTGELFF,TGTGCCAGCAGCGTAGGAACCGGGACGAACACCGGGGAGCTGTTTTTT
.,.,TRBJ2-6,TRBV14,CASSQWGPGANVLTF,TGTGCCAGCAGCCAATGGGGGCCTGGGGCCAACGTCCTGACTTTC
TRBD2,few,TRBJ2-1,TRBV15,CATSGKKRGGANEQFF,TGTGCCACCAGCGGCAAAAAGCGGGGGGGTGCCAATGAGCAGTTCTTC
TRBD1,.,TRBJ1-1,TRBV6-5,CASSRTGVGTEAFF,TGTGCCAGCAGCAGGACAGGGGTTGGCACTGAAGCTTTCTTT
.,many,TRBJ1-2,TRBV6-2/TRBV6-3,CASSSHLTEYTNYGYTF,TGTGCCAGCAGTTCCCACCTTACAGAATACACTAACTATGGCTACACCTTC
TRBD2,.,TRBJ2-5,TRBV7-2,CASSTSPGGAGTQYF,TGTGCCAGCAGCACCTCCCCGGGGGGGGCCGGGACCCAGTACTTC
TRBD2,.,TRBJ2-7,TRBV7-2,CASSFPTSGGAYEQYF,TGTGCCAGCAGCTTCCCGACTAGCGGGGGGGCTTACGAGCAGTACTTC
.,once,TRBJ1-2,TRBV19,CASSMKNREGYTF,TGTGCCAGTAGTATGAAAAACAGGGAAGGCTACACCTTC
TRBD1,.,TRBJ2-7,TRBV27,CASSLTTGPGEQYF,TGTGCCAGCAGTTTGACGACAGGGCCGGGGGAGCAGTACTTC
.,.,TRBJ1-5,TRBV7-6,CASSSGLGNQPQHF,TGTGCCAGCAGCTCAGGGTTGGGCAATCAGCCCCAGCATTTT
TRBD1,once,TRBJ1-6,TRBV11-2,CASSLRTGSNSPLHF,TGTGCCAGCAGCCTACGGACAGGATCAAATTCACCCCTCCACTTT
.,once,TRBJ1-1,TRBV6-5,CASSTKLTGNTEAFF,TGTGCCAGCAGTACAAAATTGACAGGGAACACTGAAGCTTTCTTT
.,.,TRBJ2-1,TRBV7-9,CASSLRGNEQFF,TGTGCCAGCAGCTTAAGGGGAAATGAGCAGTTCTTC
TRBD1,many,TRBJ1-2,TRBV5-5,CASSGMTGTGYTF,TGTGCCAGCAGCGGAATGACAGGGACTGGCTACACCTTC
.,.,TRBJ2-2,TRBV9,CASGEALNTGELFF,TGTGCCAGCGGTGAGGCGTTAAACACCGGGGAGCTGTTTTTT
.,.,TRBJ1-2,TRBV6-1,CASSESRGGLYGYTF,TGTGCCAGCAGTGAGTCCAGGGGCGGGCTTTATGGCTACACCTTC
.,once,TRBJ2-1,TRBV11-2,CASSTRAQYNEQFF,TGTGCCAGCAGCACGCGGGCGCAATACAATGAGCAGTTCTTC
TRBD1,.,TRBJ1-2,TRBV27,CASSPRGQGNRGYTF,TGTGCCAGCAGTCCCAGGGGACAGGGGAATAGAGGCTACACCTTC
.,.,TRBJ2-2,TRBV9,CASSVGLDTGELFF,TGTGCCAGCAGCGTGGGACTTGACACCGGGGAGCTGTTTTTT